A single sample gave rise to the 28 T cell receptor beta chains below, sequenced in a study of T cells in tuberculosis. Clones were read by immunoSEQ multiplex PCR, and TCRdb kept only the in-frame ones, dropping some. The sample carries 25,000 to 35,000 clones, 85% to 95% recorded once. The source material was PBMCs. All receptors derive from a donor aged 5-35 years with latent tuberculosis or without tuberculosis infection.

The chain joins TRBV19 to TRBJ1-1; D unclear. V was pared by 3 bases and J by 1 base, with 6 bases between. Per germline, CDR1 LNHDA and CDR2 SQIVND (reference sequence). The CDR3 consists of 13 residues. The CDR3 reads CASSIEGNTEAFF. CDR3 nucleotides: TGTGCCAGTAGTATTGAGGGGAACACTGAAGCTTTCTTT.

This chain joins TRBV18 and TRBJ1-3; 12 nucleotides align to TRBD1. The CDR3 length is 16 residues. Looked up from germline, CDR1 is KGHSH and CDR2 is LQKENI. The trim removed 3 bases at V and 2 bases at J, leaving 2 bases unmatched. The CDR3 DNA sequence: TGTGCCAGCTCACCCCGGGACAGGGGGCCTGGAAACACCATATATTTT. Encoded protein: CASSPRDRGPGNTIYF.

The chain couples TRBV16 to TRBJ2-2, with 8 bases matching TRBD1. Germline V gene sequence: CDR1 KGHSY, CDR2 FQNENV. The CDR3 runs 16 residues. The junction had 7 bases not matched to a gene; V was cut back by 4 bases and J by 3 bases. The CDR3 sequence is CASSRTDRGDTGELFF. CDR3 nucleotide sequence: TGTGCCAGCAGCCGCACCGACAGGGGCGACACCGGGGAGCTGTTTTTT. Complete variable domain (other parts from reference TRBV16 and TRBJ2-2): GEEVAQTPKHLVRGEGQKAKLYCAPIKGHSYVFWYQQVLKNEFKFLISFQNENVFDETGMPKERFSAKCLPNSPCSLEIQATKLEDSAVYFCASSRTDRGDTGELFFGEGSRLTVL.

The chain is built from TRBV28 and TRBJ1-1, with D perhaps TRBD1 (5 bases). The CDR3 extends over 15 amino acids. Trimming cost V 3 bases and J 2 bases, with 13 bases left between them. Germline assignment: CDR1 MDHEN and CDR2 SYDVKM. For the CDR3, the DNA is TGTGCCAGCAGTTTTTCAGGGTTATCAAACACTGAAGCTTTCTTT. Its protein is CASSFSGLSNTEAFF. Combining the CDR3 with reference TRBV28 and TRBJ1-1 gives the whole variable domain DVKVTQSSRYLVKRTGEKVFLECVQDMDHENMFWYRQDPGLGLRLIYFSYDVKMKEKGDIPEGYSVSREKKERFSLILESASTNQTSMYLCASSFSGLSNTEAFFGQGTRLTVV.

The chain recombines TRBV5-1 with TRBJ2-5; possibly TRBD1 for D (6 bases). Trimming pared 4 bases from V and 5 bases from J, leaving 15 bases between. CDR3 length: 14 amino acids. Germline V lookup: CDR1 SGHRS, CDR2 YFSETQ. The CDR3 bases are TGCGCCAGCAGCGACAGGACGGCCGCGGAGACCCAGTACTTC. Protein sequence: CASSDRTAAETQYF.

The gene calls are TRBV28 and TRBJ2-1; 11 nucleotides line up with TRBD2. With V trimmed by 9 bases and J by 7 bases, 11 bases remained unmatched. Germline V gene lookup returns CDR1 MDHEN and CDR2 SYDVKM. CDR3 length: 15 amino acids. Here the CDR3 reads CARGVETSGINEQFF. The CDR3 coding sequence is TGTGCCAGGGGCGTGGAGACTAGCGGGATTAATGAGCAGTTCTTC.

V is TRBV6-4 and J is TRBJ2-1; 10 positions agree with TRBD2. This CDR3 spans 15 amino acids. V dropped 3 bases and J dropped 2; count of bases not matched to a gene: 1. Germline CDR1 and CDR2: MRHNA and SNTAGT. CDR3: CASSELAGAYNEQFF. The CDR3 DNA follows: TGTGCCAGCAGTGAGCTAGCGGGGGCCTACAATGAGCAGTTCTTC.

The J gene is TRBJ1-3, the V gene TRBV7-6; 8 bases align to TRBD1. From germline, CDR1 is SGHVS and CDR2 FNYEAQ. The V and J ends lost 5 bases and 4 bases, in that order; junction bases with no gene match: 10. This CDR3 has 16 residues. CDR3: CASSVQGARSGNTIYF. DNA of the CDR3: TGTGCCAGCAGCGTTCAGGGGGCGCGTTCCGGAAACACCATATATTTT. The variable domain in full, completed from reference TRBV7-6 and TRBJ1-3, reads GAGVSQSPRYKVTKRGQDVALRCDPISGHVSLYWYRQALGQGPEFLTYFNYEAQQDKSGLPNDRFSAERPEGSISTLTIQRTEQRDSAMYRCASSVQGARSGNTIYFGEGSWLTVV.

This clone appeared once. The chain recombines TRBV6-5 with TRBJ2-5, with D unresolved. The CDR3 is made up of 13 amino acids. Looked up from germline, CDR1 is MNHEY and CDR2 is SVGAGI. V was cut by 0 bases and J by 4 bases, with 6 bases left in between. In nucleotides, the CDR3 is TGTGCCAGCAGTTACTCGATCAGAGAGACCCAGTACTTC. Its protein is CASSYSIRETQYF.

This chain links TRBV11-3 with TRBJ1-1, with D perhaps matching TRBD1 (5 bases). V lost 5 bases, J lost 10 bases, and 23 bases lay in between. This CDR3 region has 15 residues. Looked up from germline, CDR1 is SGHNT and CDR2 is YENEEA. This CDR3 reads CASSPGGAPQGGAFF. In DNA, the CDR3 is TGTGCCAGCAGCCCCGGAGGGGCACCTCAGGGAGGAGCTTTCTTT.

The gene calls are TRBV18 and TRBJ2-3; 8 nucleotides line up with TRBD2. Germline V gene sequence: CDR1 KGHSH, CDR2 LQKENI. The CDR3 consists of 15 residues. V dropped 3 bases and J dropped 3; count of bases not matched to a gene: 5. The CDR3 reads CASSPWVAGTDTQYF. The CDR3 nucleotides are TGTGCCAGCTCACCTTGGGTAGCGGGGACAGATACGCAGTATTTT.

This sequence joins TRBV28 and TRBJ2-1, with D perhaps TRBD2 (6 bases). CDR1 and CDR2 from the germline V gene are MDHEN and SYDVKM. The V end was cut by 6 bases, the J end by 8 bases, with 11 bases between. The CDR3 consists of 12 residues. CDR3 residues: CASSPTSYEQFF. For the CDR3, the DNA is TGTGCCAGCAGCCCGACTAGTTATGAGCAGTTCTTC. Drawing the rest from reference TRBV28 and TRBJ2-1, the complete variable domain is DVKVTQSSRYLVKRTGEKVFLECVQDMDHENMFWYRQDPGLGLRLIYFSYDVKMKEKGDIPEGYSVSREKKERFSLILESASTNQTSMYLCASSPTSYEQFFGPGTRLTVL.

The V gene is TRBV28, the J gene TRBJ1-2, with 7 nucleotides matching TRBD1. CDR3 length equals 14 residues. V was pared by 7 bases and J by 5 bases, with 10 bases of the junction left unmatched. CDR1 is MDHEN and CDR2 is SYDVKM in the germline V gene. The CDR3, as DNA: TGTGCCAGCACCCCGGGACAGTTGAAGTATGGCTACACCTTC. This translates into CASTPGQLKYGYTF.

This chain links TRBV4-1 with TRBJ2-3, with 9 positions matching TRBD2. Trimming removed 0 bases from V and 2 bases from J; junction bases left unmatched: 6. Germline-derived CDR1 and CDR2 are MGHRA and YSYEKL. This CDR3 spans 17 amino acids. CDR3 sequence (DNA): TGCGCCAGCAGCCAAGAGCGGGCGGGAGGGCTCACAGATACGCAGTATTTT. It is translated as CASSQERAGGLTDTQYF.

V is TRBV5-4 and J is TRBJ1-4, with 8 bases lining up with TRBD1. CDR1 and CDR2 from the germline V gene are SGHNT and YYREEE (reference sequence). V trimming: 1 base; J trimming: 7 bases; junction bases outside the gene matches: 3. This CDR3 has 14 residues. CDR3 sequence: CASSLQGAVEKLFF. The CDR3 DNA reads TGTGCCAGCAGCTTGCAGGGGGCGGTTGAAAAACTGTTTTTT. Full variable domain (remainder filled in from reference TRBV5-4 and TRBJ1-4): ETGVTQSPTHLIKTRGQQVTLRCSSQSGHNTVSWYQQALGQGPQFIFQYYREEENGRGNFPPRFSGLQFPNYSSELNVNALELDDSALYLCASSLQGAVEKLFFGSGTQLSVL.

This chain connects TRBV5-1 to TRBJ2-7; 7 nucleotides agree with TRBD1. This CDR3 is 16 amino acids long. The V gene end was trimmed by 2 bases and the J gene end by 2 bases; junction bases not matched to a gene: 10. In germline, CDR1 is SGHRS, CDR2 YFSETQ. CDR3 region: CASSFRYDRVAYEQYF. The CDR3, as DNA: TGCGCCAGCAGCTTTAGATATGACAGGGTGGCCTACGAGCAGTACTTC.

The V and J genes are TRBV29-1 and TRBJ1-2; maybe TRBD1 (6 bases). From germline, CDR1 is SQVTM and CDR2 ANQGSEA. The ends were cut back, 6 bases at V and 2 bases at J, with 7 bases in the middle. The CDR3 covers 11 residues. CDR3 in DNA: TGCAGCGTGGGACAAAACTATGGCTACACCTTC. It yields the protein CSVGQNYGYTF.

The V and J genes are TRBV27 and TRBJ1-6; 7 bases are shared with TRBD1. In germline, CDR1 is MNHEY, CDR2 SMNVEV (reference sequence). There are 13 residues in the CDR3. The V gene end was trimmed by 8 bases and the J gene end by 8 bases; junction bases not matched to a gene: 6. CDR3 nucleotide sequence: TGTGCCAGCGCAAACAGGGGTTATTCACCCCTCCACTTT. Encoded protein: CASANRGYSPLHF.

The chain links TRBV7-2 to TRBJ2-1; 12 bases align to TRBD2. Germline CDR1 and CDR2: SGHTA and FQGNSA. V shed 3 bases and J 4 bases; nucleotides not matched to a gene: 4. The CDR3 is 16 residues long. CDR3 bases: TGTGCCAGCAGCTTTCTAGCGGGAGGGGGGTACAATGAGCAGTTCTTC. It encodes CASSFLAGGGYNEQFF.

This chain connects TRBV5-1 to TRBJ1-1; D possibly corresponds to TRBD1 (5 bases). V gave up 0 bases and J gave up 4 bases, with 10 bases separating them. Germline V gene lookup returns CDR1 SGHRS and CDR2 YFSETQ. The CDR3 has 14 residues. CDR3 coding DNA: TGCGCCAGCAGCTTGGGGGGCAGGAGCACTGAAGCTTTCTTT. Amino acid sequence: CASSLGGRSTEAFF.

The chain carries TRBV6-6 and TRBJ2-1; 8 bases fit TRBD2. The germline V gene has CDR1 MNHNY and CDR2 SVGAGI (reference sequence). The CDR3 is made up of 15 amino acids. V trimming: 5 bases; J trimming: 6 bases; junction bases outside the gene matches: 9. The CDR3 DNA follows: TGTGCCAGCAGTGGACCGGGACTAGAGGGCAATGAGCAGTTCTTC. Translating it yields CASSGPGLEGNEQFF.

The DNA for the CDR3 is TGTGCCAGCAGTTTAGGGCTAGCGACAGATACGCAGTATTTT. Translated: CASSLGLATDTQYF. This chain joins TRBV27 and TRBJ2-3; possible D gene TRBD2, 6 bases. V was pared by 2 bases and J by 3 bases, with 9 bases between. This CDR3 contains 14 residues. Germline V lookup: CDR1 MNHEY, CDR2 SMNVEV (reference sequence).

The rearrangement uses TRBV27 and TRBJ2-7; 12 bases are shared with TRBD2. Germline V gives CDR1 MNHEY, CDR2 SMNVEV (reference sequence). CDR3 length: 15 amino acids. Trimming at V came to 6 bases and at J to 3 bases, leaving 6 bases not matched to a gene. CDR3 bases: TGTGCCAGCAGCTCTAGCGGGAGGGCGATCTACGAGCAGTACTTC. It specifies CASSSSGRAIYEQYF.

The rearrangement uses TRBV25-1 and TRBJ2-5; 8 nucleotides match TRBD1. This CDR3 is built from 15 residues. With V trimmed by 2 bases and J by 3 bases, 5 bases remained unmatched. Germline-derived CDR1 and CDR2 are MGHDK and SYGVNS. Here the CDR3 DNA reads TGTGCCAGCAGTGAACGGACAGGGTCGGAAGAGACCCAGTACTTC. Its protein product is CASSERTGSEETQYF.

The rearrangement links TRBV28 to TRBJ1-1, with a weak D call TRBD1 (5 bases). CDR1 is MDHEN and CDR2 is SYDVKM in the germline V gene. V was pared by 6 bases and J by 8 bases, with 13 bases between. The CDR3 is 12 residues long. CDR3 in amino acids: CASRPSGGEAFF. CDR3 sequence (DNA): TGTGCCAGCAGGCCTAGCGGGGGAGAAGCTTTCTTT.

The chain recombines TRBV11-3 with TRBJ2-1; TRBD2 agrees at 8 bases. The ends lost 0 bases at V and 4 bases at J; junction bases unmatched: 2. This CDR3 contains 15 residues. The germline CDR1 and CDR2 sequences are SGHNT and YENEEA. The CDR3 spells CASSLEAGVYNEQFF. In DNA, the CDR3 is TGTGCCAGCAGCTTAGAAGCGGGGGTTTACAATGAGCAGTTCTTC. Supplemented by reference TRBV11-3 and TRBJ2-1, the full variable domain reads EAGVVQSPRYKIIEKKQPVAFWCNPISGHNTLYWYLQNLGQGPELLIRYENEEAVDDSQLPKDRFSAERLKGVDSTLKIQPAELGDSAVYLCASSLEAGVYNEQFFGPGTRLTVL.

The chain recombines TRBV9 with TRBJ2-1, with a possible D match to TRBD1 (6 bases). V gave up 4 bases and J gave up 7 bases, with 21 bases separating them. The germline V gene encodes CDR1 SGDLS and CDR2 YYNGEE. The CDR3 runs to 16 residues. CDR3 DNA sequence: TGTGCCAGCAGCCCCTCCCCGGGACATGTTCAAAATGAGCAGTTCTTC. Encoded protein: CASSPSPGHVQNEQFF.

V gene TRBV4-1 combines with J gene TRBJ2-5, with TRBD2 matching over 9 bases. V shed 4 bases and J 5 bases; nucleotides not matched to a gene: 11. The CDR3 is made up of 16 amino acids. CDR1 is MGHRA and CDR2 is YSYEKL in the germline V gene. The CDR3 sequence is CASSLRGAGGGETQYF. In DNA, the CDR3 is TGCGCCAGCAGCCTGCGAGGAGCGGGGGGTGGGGAGACCCAGTACTTC.